The present T cell receptor beta chain was sequenced within a study of identical twins. TCRdb reprocessed the 5' RACE reads with MiXCR, giving one entry per CDR3 protein. The sample contains some 690,000 distinct CDR3 sequences, approximately 21% of which appear only once. The germline V and J ends were trimmed by 8 bases and 9 bases, with 17 bases remaining between them. CDR3 length: 13 residues. Germline CDR1 is ENHRY and CDR2 is SYGVKD. This sample also belongs to another study, concerning T cells expressing NK-cell markers. That source reports: An anti-gamma-delta TCR antibody was added in several experiments. It restricted sorting to alpha-beta TCR-expressing T cells.

The sample taken for sequencing was PBMCs. This TCR derives from a woman aged 18-29 years in good health. The chain has TRBV10-3 and TRBJ2-1, with D unresolved. The CDR3 coding sequence is TGTGCCATCGCCGCAGCCTCGTATAGTGAGCAGTTCTTC. It is translated as CAIAAASYSEQFF.